A selection of T cell receptor beta chains follows, all from one sample in a study of blood T cell repertoires in COVID-19. Data came from immunoSEQ multiplex PCR; TCRdb stores just in-frame clones and leaves some out. The data show approximately 60,000 clones, with roughly 80% seen just once and roughly 22% held by the top ten. Material: peripheral blood. The receptors were gathered from a woman in her fifties or sixties with acute or convalescent COVID-19. Both conserved end residues are part of each CDR3. The order of the fields is D gene, CDR3 length, clone size, J gene, V gene, CDR3 DNA, CDR3 protein. The D gene is left open where the match is weak. For some rows the clone size is stated as once, few or many, or as a class when expanded; others skip it.

- 14 - TRBJ2-7 TRBV27 TGTGCCAGCAGCCGTGGGGCCCTAGACCACGAGCAGTACTTC CASSRGALDHEQYF
- 14 - TRBJ1-6 TRBV24-1 TGTGCCACCAGTGACGCCAGACTTAATTCACCCCTCCACTTT CATSDARLNSPLHF
TRBD2 15 - TRBJ2-1 TRBV19 TGTGCCAGTAGTATATACAGCGGGGGGATCAATGAGCAGTTCTTC CASSIYSGGINEQFF
- 13 few TRBJ2-7 TRBV13 TGTGCCAGCAGCCGGGGTCTTTCCTACGAGCAGTACTTC CASSRGLSYEQYF
- 16 - TRBJ2-7 TRBV19 TGTGCCAGTAGTATAGAAGCAGGCAGGAATTCCTACGAGCAGTACTTC CASSIEAGRNSYEQYF
- 15 once TRBJ2-3 TRBV5-1 TGCGCCAGCAGCTCGCTAGCCACCGACACAGATACGCAGTATTTT CASSSLATDTDTQYF
TRBD2 15 - TRBJ2-5 TRBV11-2 TGTGCCAGCAGCTCCCTCCTAGCGGACCAAGAGACCCAGTACTTC CASSSLLADQETQYF
- 13 - TRBJ2-1 TRBV5-4 TGTGCCAGCACCTACAGGGGGGGCAATGAGCAGTTCTTC CASTYRGGNEQFF
- 14 - TRBJ1-4 TRBV27 TGTGCCAGCAGTCTCGATAACTTGCGAAGAAAACTGTTTTTT CASSLDNLRRKLFF
TRBD2 16 - TRBJ2-7 TRBV18 TGTGCCAGCTCACCACCCTTAGCGGGGGGCGGCTACGAGCAGTACTTC CASSPPLAGGGYEQYF
- 14 - TRBJ2-3 TRBV7-8 TGTGCCAGCAGCTTAGCTCCGGGGTCAGATACGCAGTATTTT CASSLAPGSDTQYF